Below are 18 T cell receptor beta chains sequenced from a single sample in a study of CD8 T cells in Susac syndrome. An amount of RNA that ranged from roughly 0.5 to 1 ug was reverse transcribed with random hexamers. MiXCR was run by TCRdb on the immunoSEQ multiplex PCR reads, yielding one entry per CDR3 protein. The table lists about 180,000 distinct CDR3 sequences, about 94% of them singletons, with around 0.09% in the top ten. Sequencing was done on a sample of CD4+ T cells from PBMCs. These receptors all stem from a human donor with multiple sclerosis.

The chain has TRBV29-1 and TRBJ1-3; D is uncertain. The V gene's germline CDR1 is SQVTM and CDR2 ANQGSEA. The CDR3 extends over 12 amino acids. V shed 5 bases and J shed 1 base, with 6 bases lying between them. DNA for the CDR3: TGCAGCGTTCAGAGTTCTGGAAACACCATATATTTT. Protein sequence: CSVQSSGNTIYF.

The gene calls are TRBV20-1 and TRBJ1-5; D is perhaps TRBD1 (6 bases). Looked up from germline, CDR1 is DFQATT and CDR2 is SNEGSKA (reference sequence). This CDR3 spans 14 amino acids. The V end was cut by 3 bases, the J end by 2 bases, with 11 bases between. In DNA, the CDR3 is TGCAGTGCTAGGGCGGGGGGCGGCAATCAGCCCCAGCATTTT. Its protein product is CSARAGGGNQPQHF.

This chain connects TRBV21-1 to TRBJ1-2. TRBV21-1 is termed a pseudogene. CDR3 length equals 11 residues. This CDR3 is CASRKRGGYTF. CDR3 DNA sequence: TGTGCCAGCAGAAAGAGAGGTGGCTACACCTTC.

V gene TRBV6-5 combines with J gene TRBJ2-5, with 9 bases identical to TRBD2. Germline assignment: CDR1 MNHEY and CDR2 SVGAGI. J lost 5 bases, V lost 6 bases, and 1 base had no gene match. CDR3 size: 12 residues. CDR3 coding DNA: TGTGCCAGCAGGGCGGGAGGGGAGACCCAGTACTTC. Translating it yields CASRAGGETQYF.

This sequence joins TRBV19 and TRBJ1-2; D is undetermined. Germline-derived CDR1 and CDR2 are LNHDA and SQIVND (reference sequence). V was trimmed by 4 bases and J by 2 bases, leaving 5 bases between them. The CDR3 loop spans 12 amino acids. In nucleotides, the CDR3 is TGTGCCAGTAGTAACGAGAACTATGGCTACACCTTC. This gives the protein CASSNENYGYTF.

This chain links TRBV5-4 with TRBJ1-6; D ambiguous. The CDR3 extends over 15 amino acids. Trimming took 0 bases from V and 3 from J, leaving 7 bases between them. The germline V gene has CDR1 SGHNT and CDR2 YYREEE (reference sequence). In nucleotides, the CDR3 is TGTGCCAGCAGCTTGGTTGACGGCTATAATTCACCCCTCCACTTT. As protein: CASSLVDGYNSPLHF.

CDR3 coding DNA: TGTGCCAGCAGCTACCCCAGGGGAGCGGATAATTCACCCCTCCACTTT. Amino acid sequence: CASSYPRGADNSPLHF. V and J are TRBV7-2 and TRBJ1-6, with TRBD1 as a possible D gene (6 bases). The CDR3 contains 16 residues. Germline V gene lookup returns CDR1 SGHTA and CDR2 FQGNSA. Trimming left V 4 bases short and J 5 bases short, with 15 bases between.

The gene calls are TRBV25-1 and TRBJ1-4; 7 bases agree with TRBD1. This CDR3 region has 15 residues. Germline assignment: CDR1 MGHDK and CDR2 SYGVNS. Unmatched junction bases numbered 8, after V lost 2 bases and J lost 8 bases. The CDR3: CASSEHRGSSEKLFF. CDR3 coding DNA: TGTGCCAGCAGTGAACACAGGGGATCCAGCGAAAAACTGTTTTTT.

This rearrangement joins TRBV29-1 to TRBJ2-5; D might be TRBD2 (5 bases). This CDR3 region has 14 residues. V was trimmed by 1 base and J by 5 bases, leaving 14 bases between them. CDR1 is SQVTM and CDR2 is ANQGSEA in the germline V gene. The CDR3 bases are TGCAGCGTTGAAGGATTGGACTCCAGGGAGACCCAGTACTTC. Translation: CSVEGLDSRETQYF.

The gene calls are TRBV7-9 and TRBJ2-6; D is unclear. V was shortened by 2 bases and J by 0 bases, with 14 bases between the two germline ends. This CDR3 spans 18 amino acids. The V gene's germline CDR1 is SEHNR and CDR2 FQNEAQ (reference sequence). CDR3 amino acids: CASSLMAGFYSGANVLTF. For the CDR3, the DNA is TGTGCCAGCAGCTTAATGGCAGGCTTTTACTCTGGGGCCAACGTCCTGACTTTC.

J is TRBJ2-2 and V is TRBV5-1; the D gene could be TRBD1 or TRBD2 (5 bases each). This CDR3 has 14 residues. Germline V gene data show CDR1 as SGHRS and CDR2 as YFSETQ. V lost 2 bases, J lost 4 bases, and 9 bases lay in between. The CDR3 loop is CASSFGDATGELFF. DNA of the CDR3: TGCGCCAGCAGCTTCGGGGACGCCACCGGGGAGCTGTTTTTT. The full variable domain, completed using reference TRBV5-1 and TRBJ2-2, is KAGVTQTPRYLIKTRGQQVTLSCSPISGHRSVSWYQQTPGQGLQFLFEYFSETQRNKGNFPGRFSGRQFSNSRSEMNVSTLELGDSALYLCASSFGDATGELFFGEGSRLTVL.

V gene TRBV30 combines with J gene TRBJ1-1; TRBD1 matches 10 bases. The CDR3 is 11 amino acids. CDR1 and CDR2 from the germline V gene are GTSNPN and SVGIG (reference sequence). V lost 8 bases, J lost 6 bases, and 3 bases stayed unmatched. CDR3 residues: CARDRGAEAFF. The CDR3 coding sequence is TGTGCCAGGGACAGGGGTGCTGAAGCTTTCTTT.

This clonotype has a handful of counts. The CDR3 sequence is CAISELDRTYNEQFF. In DNA, the CDR3 is TGTGCCATCAGTGAGTTGGACAGGACCTACAATGAGCAGTTCTTC. The V and J genes are TRBV10-3 and TRBJ2-1; TRBD1 matches 7 bases. The V gene end was trimmed by 1 base and the J gene end by 2 bases; junction bases not matched to a gene: 2. From germline, CDR1 is ENHRY and CDR2 SYGVKD. The CDR3 extends over 15 amino acids.

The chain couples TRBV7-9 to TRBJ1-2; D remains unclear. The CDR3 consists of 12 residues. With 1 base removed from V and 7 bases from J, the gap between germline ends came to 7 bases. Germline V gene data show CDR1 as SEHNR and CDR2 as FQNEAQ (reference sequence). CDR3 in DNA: TGTGCCAGCAGCTTAGGGGAATTTGGCTACACCTTC. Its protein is CASSLGEFGYTF.

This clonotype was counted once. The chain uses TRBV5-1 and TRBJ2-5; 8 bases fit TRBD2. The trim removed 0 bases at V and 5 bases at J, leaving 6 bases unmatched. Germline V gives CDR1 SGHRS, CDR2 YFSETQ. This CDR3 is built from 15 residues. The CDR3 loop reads CASSLGPTSEETQYF. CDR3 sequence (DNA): TGCGCCAGCAGCTTGGGCCCGACTAGCGAGGAGACCCAGTACTTC.

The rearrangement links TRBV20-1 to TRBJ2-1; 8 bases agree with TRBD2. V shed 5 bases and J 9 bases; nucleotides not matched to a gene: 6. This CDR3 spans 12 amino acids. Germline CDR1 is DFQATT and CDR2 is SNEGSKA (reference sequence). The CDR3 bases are TGCAGTGCTTCGGGGGGGGCCAGTGAGCAGTTCTTC. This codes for CSASGGASEQFF.

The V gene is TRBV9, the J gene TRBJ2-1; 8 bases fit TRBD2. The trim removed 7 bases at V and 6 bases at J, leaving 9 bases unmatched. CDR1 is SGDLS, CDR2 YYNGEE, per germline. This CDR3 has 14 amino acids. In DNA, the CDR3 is TGTGCCAGCTCCCGGACGGGGGGGTCCAATGAGCAGTTCTTC. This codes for CASSRTGGSNEQFF.

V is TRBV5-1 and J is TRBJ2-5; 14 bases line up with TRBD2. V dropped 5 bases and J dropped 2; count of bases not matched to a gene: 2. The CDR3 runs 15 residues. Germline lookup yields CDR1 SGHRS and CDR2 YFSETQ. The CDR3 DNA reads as TGCGCCAGCAGGGGACTAGCGGGGGCTCAAGAGACCCAGTACTTC. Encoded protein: CASRGLAGAQETQYF.